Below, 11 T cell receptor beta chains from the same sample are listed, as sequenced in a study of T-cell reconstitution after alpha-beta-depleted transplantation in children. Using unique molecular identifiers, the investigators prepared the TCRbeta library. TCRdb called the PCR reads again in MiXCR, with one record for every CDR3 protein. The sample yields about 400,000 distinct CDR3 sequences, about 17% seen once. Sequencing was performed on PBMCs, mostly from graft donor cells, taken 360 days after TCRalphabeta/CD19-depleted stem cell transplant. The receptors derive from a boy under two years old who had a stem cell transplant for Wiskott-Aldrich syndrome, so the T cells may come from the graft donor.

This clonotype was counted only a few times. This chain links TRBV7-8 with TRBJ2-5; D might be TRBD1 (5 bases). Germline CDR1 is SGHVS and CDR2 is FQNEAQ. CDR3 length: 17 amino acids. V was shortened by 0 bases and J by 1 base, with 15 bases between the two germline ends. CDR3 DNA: TGTGCCAGCAGCTTAGCGCCCCTGACAGCTTTCCAAGAGACCCAGTACTTC. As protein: CASSLAPLTAFQETQYF.

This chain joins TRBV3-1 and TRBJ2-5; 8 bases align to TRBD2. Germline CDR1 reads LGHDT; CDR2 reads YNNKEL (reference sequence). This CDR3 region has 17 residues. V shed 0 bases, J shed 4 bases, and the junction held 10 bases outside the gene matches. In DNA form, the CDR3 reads TGTGCCAGCAGCCAAGATCATCGGGGGGGGCCAGGAGAGACCCAGTACTTC. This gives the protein CASSQDHRGGPGETQYF.

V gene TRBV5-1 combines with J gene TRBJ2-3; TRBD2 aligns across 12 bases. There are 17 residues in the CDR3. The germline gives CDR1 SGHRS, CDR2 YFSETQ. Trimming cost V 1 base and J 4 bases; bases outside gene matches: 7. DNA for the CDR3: TGCGCCAGCAGCTTGTTAACTAGCGGGGGGATAGCAGATACGCAGTATTTT. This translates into CASSLLTSGGIADTQYF.

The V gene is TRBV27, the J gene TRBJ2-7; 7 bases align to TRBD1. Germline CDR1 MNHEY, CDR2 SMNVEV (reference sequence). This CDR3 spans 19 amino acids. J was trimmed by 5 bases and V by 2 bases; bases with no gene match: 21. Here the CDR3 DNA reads TGTGCCAGCAGTTTAGCCCTACCCCGACAGGGTGGTTTTAGGAACGAGCAGTACTTC. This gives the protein CASSLALPRQGGFRNEQYF.

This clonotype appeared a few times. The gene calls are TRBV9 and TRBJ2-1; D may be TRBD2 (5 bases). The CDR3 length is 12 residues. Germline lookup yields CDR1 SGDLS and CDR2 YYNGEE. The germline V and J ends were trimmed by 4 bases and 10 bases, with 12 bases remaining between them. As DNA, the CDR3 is TGTGCCAGCAGCTCTAGCAGTCGCGAGCAGTTCTTC. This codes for CASSSSSREQFF.

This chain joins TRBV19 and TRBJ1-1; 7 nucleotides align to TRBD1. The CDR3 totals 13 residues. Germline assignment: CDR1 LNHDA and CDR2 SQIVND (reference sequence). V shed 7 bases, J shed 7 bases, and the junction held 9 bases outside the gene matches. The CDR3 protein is CASTDRAVFEAFF. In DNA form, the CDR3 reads TGTGCCAGTACTGACAGGGCCGTTTTTGAAGCTTTCTTT.

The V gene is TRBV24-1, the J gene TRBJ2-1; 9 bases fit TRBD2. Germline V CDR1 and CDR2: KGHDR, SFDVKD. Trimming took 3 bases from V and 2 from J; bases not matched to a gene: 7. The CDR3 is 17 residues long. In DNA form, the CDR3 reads TGTGCCACCAGTGATCCCGGGACTAGCACAACCTACAATGAGCAGTTCTTC. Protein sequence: CATSDPGTSTTYNEQFF.

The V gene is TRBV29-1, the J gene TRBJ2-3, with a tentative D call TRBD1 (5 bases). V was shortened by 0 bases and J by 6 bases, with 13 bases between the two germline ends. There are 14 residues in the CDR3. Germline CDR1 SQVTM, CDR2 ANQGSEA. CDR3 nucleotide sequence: TGCAGCGTTGAAGAGTGGGGCTCCTACGATACGCAGTATTTT. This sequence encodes CSVEEWGSYDTQYF.

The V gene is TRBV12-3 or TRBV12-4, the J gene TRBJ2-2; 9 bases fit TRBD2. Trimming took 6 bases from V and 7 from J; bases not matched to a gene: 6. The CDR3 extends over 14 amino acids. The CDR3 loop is CASRPGLANGELFF. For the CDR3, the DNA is TGTGCCAGCAGACCGGGACTAGCCAACGGGGAGCTGTTTTTT.

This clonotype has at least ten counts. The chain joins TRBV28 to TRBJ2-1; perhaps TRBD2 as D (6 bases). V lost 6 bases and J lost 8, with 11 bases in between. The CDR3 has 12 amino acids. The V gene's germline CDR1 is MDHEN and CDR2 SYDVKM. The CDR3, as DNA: TGTGCCAGCAGGAGCGGGTTCTATGAGCAGTTCTTC. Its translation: CASRSGFYEQFF.

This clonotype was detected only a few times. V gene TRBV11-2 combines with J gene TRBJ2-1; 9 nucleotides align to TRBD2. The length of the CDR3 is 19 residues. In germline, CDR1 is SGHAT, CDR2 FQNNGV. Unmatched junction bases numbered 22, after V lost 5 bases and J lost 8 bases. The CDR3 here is CASSRNIHITGTSLDEQFF. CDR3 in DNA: TGTGCCAGCAGCAGAAATATACATATCACCGGGACTAGCTTGGATGAGCAGTTCTTC.